This TCR beta chain was sequenced during a study of blood T cells in healthy people across ages. In its sample, this clonotype was seen a few times. Antigen unknown. In terms of origin and age, donors were healthy Caucasian individuals from Russia aged about 6 to 90. The total RNA that was extracted per sample amounted to at least 5 micrograms. Study findings and constraints: Older individuals had lower TCR beta diversity per million T cells (the decline was roughly linear).

A second PCR of 7 to 11 cycles used a sample-barcoded 5' primer and a J-beta primer mix. TCRdb passed the 5' RACE reads through MiXCR, listing each CDR3 protein once. The table lists 920,000 or so distinct CDR3 sequences, under 45% of them singletons. CDR3 length equals 12 residues. Looked up from germline, CDR1 is DFQATT and CDR2 is SNEGSKA (reference sequence). Trimming removed 3 bases from V and 5 bases from J, with 8 bases in between. Input material: blood. The J gene is TRBJ2-4, the V gene TRBV20-1, with D tentatively TRBD1 (5 bases). The receptor's source is a woman aged 60 to 75 in good health. The chain's CDR3 is CSARFRENIQYF. Written as DNA, the CDR3 is TGCAGTGCTAGGTTCAGGGAAAACATTCAGTACTTC.